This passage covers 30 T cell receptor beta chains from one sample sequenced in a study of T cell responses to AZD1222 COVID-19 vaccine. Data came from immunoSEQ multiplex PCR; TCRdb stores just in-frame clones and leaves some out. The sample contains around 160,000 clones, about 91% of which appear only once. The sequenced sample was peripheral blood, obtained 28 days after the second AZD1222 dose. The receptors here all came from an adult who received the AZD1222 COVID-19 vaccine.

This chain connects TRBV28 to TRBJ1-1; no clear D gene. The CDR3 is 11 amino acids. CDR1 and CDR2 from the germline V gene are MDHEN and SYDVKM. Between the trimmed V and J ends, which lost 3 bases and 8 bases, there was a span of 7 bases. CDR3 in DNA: TGTGCCAGCAGTTTGTGGCAGGAAGCTTTCTTT. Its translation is CASSLWQEAFF.

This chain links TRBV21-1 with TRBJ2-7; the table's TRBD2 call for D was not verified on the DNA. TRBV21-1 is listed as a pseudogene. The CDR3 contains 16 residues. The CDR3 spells CASSKPLAGEEYEQYF. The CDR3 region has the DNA TGTGCCAGCAGCAAACCCCTAGCGGGAGAGGAGTACGAGCAGTACTTC.

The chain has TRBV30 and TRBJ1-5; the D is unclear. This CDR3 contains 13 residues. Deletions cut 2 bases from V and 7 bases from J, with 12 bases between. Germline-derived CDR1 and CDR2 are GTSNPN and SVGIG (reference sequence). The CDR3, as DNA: TGTGCCTGGAGTTTCGAACTCGGGCAGCCCCAGCATTTT. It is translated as CAWSFELGQPQHF.

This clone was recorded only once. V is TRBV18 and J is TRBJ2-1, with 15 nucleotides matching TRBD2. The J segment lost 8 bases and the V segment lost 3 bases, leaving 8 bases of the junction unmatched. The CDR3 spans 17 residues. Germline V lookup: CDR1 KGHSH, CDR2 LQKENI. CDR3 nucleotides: TGTGCCAGCTCACCGCCCGGACTAGCGGGAGGGTCGTATGAGCAGTTCTTC. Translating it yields CASSPPGLAGGSYEQFF.

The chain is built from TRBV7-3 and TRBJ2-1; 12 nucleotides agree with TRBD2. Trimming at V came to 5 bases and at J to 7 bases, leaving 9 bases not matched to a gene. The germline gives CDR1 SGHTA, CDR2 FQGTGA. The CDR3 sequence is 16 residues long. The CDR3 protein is CASSPELAGGTNEQFF. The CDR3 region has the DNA TGTGCCAGCAGCCCGGAACTAGCGGGAGGAACGAATGAGCAGTTCTTC.

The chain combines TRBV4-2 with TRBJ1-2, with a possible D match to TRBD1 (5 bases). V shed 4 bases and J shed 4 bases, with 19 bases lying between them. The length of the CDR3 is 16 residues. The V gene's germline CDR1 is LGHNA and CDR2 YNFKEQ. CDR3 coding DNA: TGTGCCAGCAGCCTCCTCCGGGACGATCCCGGCTATGGCTACACCTTC. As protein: CASSLLRDDPGYGYTF.

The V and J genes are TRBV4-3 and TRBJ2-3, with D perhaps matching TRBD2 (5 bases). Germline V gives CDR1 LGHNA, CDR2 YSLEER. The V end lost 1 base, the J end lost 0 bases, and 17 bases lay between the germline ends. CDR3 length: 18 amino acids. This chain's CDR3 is CASSQVEGTIASTDTQYF. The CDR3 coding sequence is TGCGCCAGCAGCCAAGTTGAGGGCACCATCGCTAGCACAGATACGCAGTATTTT.

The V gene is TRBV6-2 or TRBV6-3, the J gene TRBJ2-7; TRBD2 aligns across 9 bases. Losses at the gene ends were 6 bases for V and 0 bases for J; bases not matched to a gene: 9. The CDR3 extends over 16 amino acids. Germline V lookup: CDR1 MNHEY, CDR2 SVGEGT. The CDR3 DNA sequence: TGTGCCAGCAGACCTCCGGGACTAGCTTACTCCTACGAGCAGTACTTC. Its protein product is CASRPPGLAYSYEQYF.

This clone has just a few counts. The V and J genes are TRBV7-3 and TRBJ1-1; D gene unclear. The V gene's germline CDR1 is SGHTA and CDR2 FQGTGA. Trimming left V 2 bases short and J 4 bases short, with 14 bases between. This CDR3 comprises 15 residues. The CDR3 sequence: CASSLVPAVPTEAFF. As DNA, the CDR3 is TGTGCCAGCAGCTTAGTCCCAGCGGTGCCCACTGAAGCTTTCTTT. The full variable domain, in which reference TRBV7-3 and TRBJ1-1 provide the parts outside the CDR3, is GAGVSQTPSNKVTEKGKYVELRCDPISGHTALYWYRQSLGQGPEFLIYFQGTGAADDSGLPNDRFFAVRPEGSVSTLKIQRTERGDSAVYLCASSLVPAVPTEAFFGQGTRLTVV.

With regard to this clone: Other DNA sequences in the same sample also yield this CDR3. The CDR3 protein is CASSLGQGNYGYTF. The DNA for the CDR3 is TGTGCCAGCAGCCTTGGACAGGGTAACTATGGCTACACCTTC. V and J are TRBV5-8 and TRBJ1-2; 8 nucleotides align to TRBD1. With V trimmed by 4 bases and J by 1 base, 3 bases remained unmatched. Germline V gives CDR1 SGHTS, CDR2 YDEGEE. The CDR3 has 14 residues.

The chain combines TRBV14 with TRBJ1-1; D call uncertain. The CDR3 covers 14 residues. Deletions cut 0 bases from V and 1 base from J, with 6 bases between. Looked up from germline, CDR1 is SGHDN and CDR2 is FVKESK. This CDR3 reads CASSQEVGNTEAFF. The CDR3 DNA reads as TGTGCCAGCAGCCAAGAAGTCGGGAACACTGAAGCTTTCTTT.

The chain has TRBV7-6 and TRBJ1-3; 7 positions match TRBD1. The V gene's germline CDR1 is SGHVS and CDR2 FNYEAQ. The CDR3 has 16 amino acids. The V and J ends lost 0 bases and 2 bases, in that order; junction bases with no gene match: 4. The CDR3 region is CASSLAFGTAGNTIYF. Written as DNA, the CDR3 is TGTGCCAGCAGCTTAGCATTTGGGACAGCTGGAAACACCATATATTTT.

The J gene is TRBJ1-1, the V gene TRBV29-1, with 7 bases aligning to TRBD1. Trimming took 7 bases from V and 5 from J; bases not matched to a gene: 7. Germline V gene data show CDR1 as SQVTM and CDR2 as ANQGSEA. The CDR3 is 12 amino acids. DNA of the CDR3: TGCAGCGCGAACAGGGGAGATACTGAAGCTTTCTTT. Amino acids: CSANRGDTEAFF.

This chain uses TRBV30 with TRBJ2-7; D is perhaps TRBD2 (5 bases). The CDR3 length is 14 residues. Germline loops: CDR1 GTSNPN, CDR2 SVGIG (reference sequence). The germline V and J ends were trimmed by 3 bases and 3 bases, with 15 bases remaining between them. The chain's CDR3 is CAWRAPEELYEQYF. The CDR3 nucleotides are TGTGCCTGGAGGGCCCCGGAGGAACTCTACGAGCAGTACTTC.

CDR3: CAWSHGGTYEQYF. DNA of the CDR3: TGTGCCTGGAGTCACGGGGGGACTTACGAGCAGTACTTC. This chain links TRBV30 with TRBJ2-7; TRBD2 aligns across 7 bases. Germline CDR1 reads GTSNPN; CDR2 reads SVGIG (reference sequence). Trimming took 2 bases from V and 4 from J; bases not matched to a gene: 5. CDR3 length equals 13 residues.

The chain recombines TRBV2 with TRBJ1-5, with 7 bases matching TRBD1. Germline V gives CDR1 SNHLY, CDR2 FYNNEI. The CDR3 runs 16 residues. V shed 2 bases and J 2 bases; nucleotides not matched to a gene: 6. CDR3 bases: TGTGCCAGCAGTGAATCCCGCAGGGGGGGCAATCAGCCCCAGCATTTT. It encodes CASSESRRGGNQPQHF.

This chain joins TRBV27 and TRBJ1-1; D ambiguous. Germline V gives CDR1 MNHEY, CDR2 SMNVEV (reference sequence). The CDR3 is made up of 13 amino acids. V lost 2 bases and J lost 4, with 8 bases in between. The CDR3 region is CASSLRGSTEAFF. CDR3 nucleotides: TGTGCCAGCAGTTTACGCGGCAGCACTGAAGCTTTCTTT.

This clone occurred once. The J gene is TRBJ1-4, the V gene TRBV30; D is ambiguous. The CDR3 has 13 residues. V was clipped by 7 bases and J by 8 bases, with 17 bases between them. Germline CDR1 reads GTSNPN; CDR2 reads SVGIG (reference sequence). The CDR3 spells CASNPGSWEKLFF. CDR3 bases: TGTGCCTCCAATCCGGGCTCCTGGGAAAAACTGTTTTTT.

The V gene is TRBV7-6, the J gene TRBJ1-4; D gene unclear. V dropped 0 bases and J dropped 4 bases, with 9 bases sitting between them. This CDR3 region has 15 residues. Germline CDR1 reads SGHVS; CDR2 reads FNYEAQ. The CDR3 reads CASSLAGEGNEKLFF. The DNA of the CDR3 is TGTGCCAGCAGCTTAGCGGGAGAGGGTAATGAAAAACTGTTTTTT.

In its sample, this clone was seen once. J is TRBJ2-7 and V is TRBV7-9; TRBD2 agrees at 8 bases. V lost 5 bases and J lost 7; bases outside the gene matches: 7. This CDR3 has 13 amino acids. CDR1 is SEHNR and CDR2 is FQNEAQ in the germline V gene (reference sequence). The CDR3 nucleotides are TGTGCCAGCAGCCCGGGGACTAGATCGGAGCAGTACTTC. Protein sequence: CASSPGTRSEQYF.

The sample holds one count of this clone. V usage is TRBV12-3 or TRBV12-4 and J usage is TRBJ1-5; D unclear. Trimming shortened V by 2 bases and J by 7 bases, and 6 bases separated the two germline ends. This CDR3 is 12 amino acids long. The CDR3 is CASSLRSQPQHF. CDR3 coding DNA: TGTGCCAGCAGTTTAAGATCCCAGCCCCAGCATTTT.

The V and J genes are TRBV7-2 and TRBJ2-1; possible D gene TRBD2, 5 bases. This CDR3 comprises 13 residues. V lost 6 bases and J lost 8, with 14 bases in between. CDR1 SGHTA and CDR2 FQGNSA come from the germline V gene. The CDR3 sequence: CASSLGLEDEQFF. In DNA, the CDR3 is TGTGCCAGCAGTCTGGGCTTGGAGGATGAGCAGTTCTTC.

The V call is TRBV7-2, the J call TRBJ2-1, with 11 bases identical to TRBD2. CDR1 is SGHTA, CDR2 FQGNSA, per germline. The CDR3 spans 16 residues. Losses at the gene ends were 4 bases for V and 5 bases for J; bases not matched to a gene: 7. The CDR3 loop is CASSSRRTSGHNEQFF. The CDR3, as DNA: TGTGCCAGCAGCTCAAGACGGACTAGCGGGCACAATGAGCAGTTCTTC. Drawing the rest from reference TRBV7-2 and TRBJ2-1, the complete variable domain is GAGVSQSPSNKVTEKGKDVELRCDPISGHTALYWYRQSLGQGLEFLIYFQGNSAPDKSGLPSDRFSAERTGGSVSTLTIQRTQQEDSAVYLCASSSRRTSGHNEQFFGPGTRLTVL.

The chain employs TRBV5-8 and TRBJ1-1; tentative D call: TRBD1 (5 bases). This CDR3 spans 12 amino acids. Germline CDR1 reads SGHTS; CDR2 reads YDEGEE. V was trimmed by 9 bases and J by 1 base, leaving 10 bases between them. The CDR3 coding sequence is TGTGCCAACCCGACAGAGAACACTGAAGCTTTCTTT. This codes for CANPTENTEAFF.

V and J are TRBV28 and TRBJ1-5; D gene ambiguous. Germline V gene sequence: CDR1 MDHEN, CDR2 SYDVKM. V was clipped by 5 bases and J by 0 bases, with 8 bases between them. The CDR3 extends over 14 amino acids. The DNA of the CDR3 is TGTGCCAGCAGTGAGCTCGATAGCAATCAGCCCCAGCATTTT. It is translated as CASSELDSNQPQHF.

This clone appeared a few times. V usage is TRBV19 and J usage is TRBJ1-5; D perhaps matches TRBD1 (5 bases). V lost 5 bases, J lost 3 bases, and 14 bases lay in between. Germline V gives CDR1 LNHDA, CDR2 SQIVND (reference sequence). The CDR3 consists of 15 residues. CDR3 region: CASSWDVTFNQPQHF. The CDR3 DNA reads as TGTGCCAGTAGTTGGGACGTTACCTTCAATCAGCCCCAGCATTTT.

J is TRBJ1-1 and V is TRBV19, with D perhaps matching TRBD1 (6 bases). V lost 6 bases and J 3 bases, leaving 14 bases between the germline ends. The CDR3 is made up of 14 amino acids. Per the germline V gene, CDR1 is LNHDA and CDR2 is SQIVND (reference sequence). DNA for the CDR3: TGTGCCAGTAGCCTGGGGGCGGGCTACACTGAAGCTTTCTTT. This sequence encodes CASSLGAGYTEAFF.

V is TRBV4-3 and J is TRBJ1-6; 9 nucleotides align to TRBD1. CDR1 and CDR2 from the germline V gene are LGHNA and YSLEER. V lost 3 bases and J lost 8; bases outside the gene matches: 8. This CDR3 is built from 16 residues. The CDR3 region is CASSHATGGEYSPLHF. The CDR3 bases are TGCGCCAGCAGCCACGCCACAGGGGGCGAATATTCACCCCTCCACTTT.

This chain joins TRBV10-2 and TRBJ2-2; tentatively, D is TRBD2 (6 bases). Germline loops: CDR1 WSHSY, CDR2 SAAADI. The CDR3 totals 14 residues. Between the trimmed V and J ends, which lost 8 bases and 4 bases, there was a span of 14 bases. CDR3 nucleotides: TGCGCCAGCTGCGGGACCAGCTTCACCGGGGAGCTGTTTTTT. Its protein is CASCGTSFTGELFF.

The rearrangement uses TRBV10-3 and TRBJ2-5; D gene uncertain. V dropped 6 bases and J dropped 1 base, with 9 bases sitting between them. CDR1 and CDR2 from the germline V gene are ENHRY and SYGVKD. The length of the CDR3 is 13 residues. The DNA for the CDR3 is TGTGCCATCAGCGCTGGAGCCCAAGAGACCCAGTACTTC. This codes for CAISAGAQETQYF.